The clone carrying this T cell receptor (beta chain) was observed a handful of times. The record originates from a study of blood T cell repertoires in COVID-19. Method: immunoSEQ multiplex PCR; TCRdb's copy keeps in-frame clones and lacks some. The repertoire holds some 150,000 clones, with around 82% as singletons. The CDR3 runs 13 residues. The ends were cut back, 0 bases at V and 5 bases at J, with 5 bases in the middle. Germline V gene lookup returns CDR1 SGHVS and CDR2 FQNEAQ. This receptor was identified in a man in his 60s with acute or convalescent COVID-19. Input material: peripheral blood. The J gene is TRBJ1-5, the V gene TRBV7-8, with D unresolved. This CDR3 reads CASSLAEYQPQHF. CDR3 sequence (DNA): TGTGCCAGCAGCTTAGCGGAGTATCAGCCCCAGCATTTT.